These 23 T cell receptor beta chains were all obtained from the same sample, sequenced in a study of cytomegalovirus exposure and HLA in healthy donors. In the PCR, 60 Vbeta and 13 Jbeta primers were used. The method was immunoSEQ multiplex PCR; TCRdb's version includes in-frame clones alone and lacks a portion of them. The sample has around 110,000 clones, 8.5% to 10% seen once. The sequenced sample consisted of PBMCs. These receptors all stem from a man aged 25-45 years in good health and CMV-seronegative.

This clone was picked up a small number of times. This chain links TRBV5-8 with TRBJ1-5, with D unclear. The CDR3 has 17 amino acids. Germline V gene data show CDR1 as SGHTS and CDR2 as YDEGEE. V lost 0 bases, J lost 0 bases, and 13 bases lay in between. The CDR3: CASSLDSTGYSNQPQHF. The CDR3 DNA follows: TGTGCCAGCAGCTTGGACTCGACGGGGTATAGCAATCAGCCCCAGCATTTT.

The J gene is TRBJ1-4, the V gene TRBV7-2; D is unresolved. The CDR3 totals 14 residues. Deletions cut 5 bases from V and 8 bases from J, with 15 bases between. The germline V gene encodes CDR1 SGHTA and CDR2 FQGNSA. CDR3: CASSPRGSREKLFF. Written as DNA, the CDR3 is TGTGCCAGCAGCCCACGAGGGTCGAGGGAAAAACTGTTTTTT.

In this sample, this clone turned up a few times. This CDR3 is CAISALEGNQPQHF. CDR3 coding DNA: TGTGCCATCAGTGCATTGGAGGGCAATCAGCCCCAGCATTTT. The V gene is TRBV10-3, the J gene TRBJ1-5, with no clear D. The V and J ends lost 4 bases and 2 bases respectively, with 9 bases between them. CDR1 and CDR2 (germline): ENHRY, SYGVKD. This CDR3 has 14 residues.

The CDR3, as DNA: TGTGCCAGCAGTTTATCCCCCCCGGGACTAGCGGGTTACGAGCAGTACTTC. Protein sequence: CASSLSPPGLAGYEQYF. The gene calls are TRBV27 and TRBJ2-7; 12 bases line up with TRBD2. J gave up 4 bases and V 0 bases, and 7 bases lay outside the gene matches. The CDR3 loop spans 17 amino acids. CDR1 is MNHEY and CDR2 is SMNVEV in the germline V gene (reference sequence).

This chain links TRBV6-1 with TRBJ2-7; D unclear. CDR1 MNHNS and CDR2 SASEGT come from the germline V gene. Trimming took off 8 bases at V and 4 bases at J, with 15 bases between the two ends. This CDR3 is 13 amino acids long. CDR3 nucleotide sequence: TGTGCCAGCTCTTTAACGGGTTCATACGAGCAGTACTTC. Translating it yields CASSLTGSYEQYF.

The rearrangement joins TRBV28 to TRBJ1-5, with D possibly matching TRBD1 (5 bases). Trimming took 4 bases from V and 3 from J, leaving 16 bases between them. Per the germline V gene, CDR1 is MDHEN and CDR2 is SYDVKM. The CDR3 is 16 residues long. CDR3 residues: CASSSPSAGNNQPQHF. The CDR3, as DNA: TGTGCCAGCAGTTCCCCTTCCGCAGGGAACAATCAGCCCCAGCATTTT.

V gene TRBV2 combines with J gene TRBJ1-4; the D gene is possibly TRBD1 (5 bases). This CDR3 is 14 amino acids long. V gave up 1 base and J gave up 4 bases, with 7 bases separating them. Germline values: CDR1 SNHLY, CDR2 FYNNEI. The DNA for the CDR3 is TGTGCCAGCAGTGAAGGACAGTTTAATGAAAAACTGTTTTTT. Its protein is CASSEGQFNEKLFF.

This clone came up a few times. The J gene is TRBJ1-1, the V gene TRBV7-8; 8 bases line up with TRBD1. J was trimmed by 4 bases and V by 5 bases; bases with no gene match: 6. Per germline, CDR1 SGHVS and CDR2 FQNEAQ. This CDR3 region has 14 residues. CDR3 loop: CASSRDRGGTEAFF. The CDR3 coding sequence is TGTGCCAGCAGCCGAGACAGGGGTGGCACTGAAGCTTTCTTT. The full variable domain, with the rest looked up from reference TRBV7-8 and TRBJ1-1, is GAGVSQSPRYKVAKRGQDVALRCDPISGHVSLFWYQQALGQGPEFLTYFQNEAQLDKSGLPSDRFFAERPEGSVSTLKIQRTQQEDSAVYLCASSRDRGGTEAFFGQGTRLTVV.

This clone was detected only a few times. This chain joins TRBV5-8 and TRBJ2-5, with TRBD1 identical over 8 bases. CDR1 and CDR2 from the germline V gene are SGHTS and YDEGEE. The CDR3 is 17 residues long. After removal of 5 bases from V and 3 bases from J, the junction contained 15 bases not matched to a gene. CDR3 in DNA: TGTGCCAGCAGAGACGGCCGGTGGAGGACAGGGAAAGAGACCCAGTACTTC. It specifies CASRDGRWRTGKETQYF.

The genes are TRBV19 and TRBJ2-1; possible D gene TRBD1, 5 bases. The CDR3 length is 17 residues. CDR1 is LNHDA, CDR2 SQIVND, per germline (reference sequence). V lost 4 bases and J lost 4, with 20 bases in between. CDR3 loop: CASSSPEPYRFYNEQFF. Written as DNA, the CDR3 is TGTGCCAGTAGTAGTCCTGAGCCCTACAGGTTTTACAATGAGCAGTTCTTC.

The table lists this clone with a few counts. The chain joins TRBV14 to TRBJ2-5, with TRBD1 matching 8 bases. CDR1 is SGHDN, CDR2 FVKESK, per germline. CDR3 length: 16 amino acids. V shed 2 bases and J 3 bases; nucleotides not matched to a gene: 8. The CDR3 bases are TGTGCCAGCAGCCAATCGGGCAGGGGGCGCGAAGAGACCCAGTACTTC. Protein sequence: CASSQSGRGREETQYF.

This clone was observed a handful of times. V gene TRBV7-8 combines with J gene TRBJ2-7, with 9 bases matching TRBD1. The CDR3 is 15 residues long. CDR1 SGHVS and CDR2 FQNEAQ come from the germline V gene. V was pared by 3 bases and J by 1 base, with 4 bases of the junction left unmatched. The CDR3: CASSFRDRESYEQYF. In DNA, the CDR3 is TGTGCCAGCAGCTTTCGGGACAGGGAATCCTACGAGCAGTACTTC.

This chain uses TRBV4-3 with TRBJ1-4; the D is unclear. CDR1 and CDR2 from the germline V gene are LGHNA and YSLEER. The CDR3 is made up of 15 amino acids. V dropped 1 base and J dropped 8 bases, with 14 bases sitting between them. The CDR3 sequence is CASSQVSGRNEKLFF. Written as DNA, the CDR3 is TGCGCCAGCAGCCAAGTCTCGGGTAGAAACGAAAAACTGTTTTTT.

The chain joins TRBV9 to TRBJ2-7, with 7 bases matching TRBD1. V trimming: 4 bases; J trimming: 1 base; junction bases outside the gene matches: 8. Per the germline V gene, CDR1 is SGDLS and CDR2 is YYNGEE. The CDR3 covers 15 residues. The CDR3 nucleotides read TGTGCCAGCAGCTTAGGGACAGTCTCTTCCTACGAGCAGTACTTC. Translated: CASSLGTVSSYEQYF.

Of note for this clone: The junction departs from germline at one end; a sequencing error may be responsible. V and J are TRBV4-2 and TRBJ2-7; TRBD2 matches at 10 bases. This CDR3 comprises 18 residues. Germline values: CDR1 LGHNA, CDR2 YNFKEQ. The CDR3 loop reads CASGQGGTSAPSSYEQYF. The CDR3, as DNA: TGTGCCAGCGGCCAAGGAGGGACTAGCGCTCCCTCAAGCTACGAGCAGTACTTC.

The V and J genes are TRBV15 and TRBJ2-1; 10 nucleotides line up with TRBD1. CDR1 and CDR2 (germline): LNHNV, YYDKDF (reference sequence). CDR3 length: 16 residues. V gave up 5 bases and J gave up 7 bases; unmatched junction bases: 11. CDR3 nucleotides: TGTGCCACCAGCGCGCCGCCGGGACAGGGGCCTAATGAGCAGTTCTTC. It yields the protein CATSAPPGQGPNEQFF.

V gene TRBV27 combines with J gene TRBJ2-3; D may be TRBD2 (5 bases). Trimming took off 0 bases at V and 3 bases at J, with 13 bases between the two ends. The germline V gene encodes CDR1 MNHEY and CDR2 SMNVEV (reference sequence). The CDR3 runs to 16 residues. The CDR3 loop reads CASSLSRQLATDTQYF. Written as DNA, the CDR3 is TGTGCCAGCAGTTTATCTCGCCAGCTAGCAACAGATACGCAGTATTTT.

The V gene is TRBV9, the J gene TRBJ1-2; TRBD1 might be the D (6 bases). This CDR3 spans 13 amino acids. Germline values: CDR1 SGDLS, CDR2 YYNGEE. The V end was cut by 0 bases, the J end by 8 bases, with 11 bases between. The CDR3 nucleotides are TGTGCCAGCAGCGTAGATACAGGGCGAGGCTACACCTTC. Translated, it gives CASSVDTGRGYTF.

This clone showed up just a few times. The chain carries TRBV9 and TRBJ2-5, with 9 nucleotides matching TRBD2. The CDR3 has 17 residues. V lost 3 bases to trimming and J lost 5 bases; unmatched junction nucleotides: 14. Germline CDR1 SGDLS, CDR2 YYNGEE. The CDR3 DNA reads TGTGCCAGCAGCGCCTTTCCTAGCGGGATCTCCCCGGAGACCCAGTACTTC. Its translation is CASSAFPSGISPETQYF. Drawing the rest from reference TRBV9 and TRBJ2-5, the complete variable domain is DSGVTQTPKHLITATGQRVTLRCSPRSGDLSVYWYQQSLDQGLQFLIQYYNGEERAKGNILERFSAQQFPDLHSELNLSSLELGDSALYFCASSAFPSGISPETQYFGPGTRLLVL.

The table lists this clone with a few counts. J is TRBJ2-3 and V is TRBV5-1; 12 nucleotides line up with TRBD2. J was trimmed by 2 bases and V by 6 bases; bases with no gene match: 7. CDR3 length: 16 residues. The germline CDR1 and CDR2 sequences are SGHRS and YFSETQ. The CDR3 sequence: CASKNLAGGTTDTQYF. The CDR3 DNA follows: TGCGCCAGCAAGAACCTAGCGGGAGGGACCACAGATACGCAGTATTTT.

The chain joins TRBV15 to TRBJ2-7; D possibly corresponds to TRBD2 (5 bases). Germline CDR1 is LNHNV and CDR2 is YYDKDF (reference sequence). The length of the CDR3 is 14 residues. Trimming took off 8 bases at V and 0 bases at J, with 14 bases between the two ends. CDR3 in amino acids: CATSPGKSSYEQYF. CDR3 DNA sequence: TGTGCCACCTCGCCGGGAAAAAGCTCCTACGAGCAGTACTTC.

This clone was counted between two and nine times. The chain links TRBV7-2 to TRBJ2-5; D is perhaps TRBD1 (5 bases). In germline, CDR1 is SGHTA, CDR2 FQGNSA. The ends were cut back, 4 bases at V and 0 bases at J, with 12 bases in the middle. There are 15 residues in the CDR3. Written as DNA, the CDR3 is TGTGCCAGCAGCTCAGTGGGGCTATACCAAGAGACCCAGTACTTC. Amino acids: CASSSVGLYQETQYF.

This clone was picked up a small number of times. The chain has TRBV10-3 and TRBJ1-6; 11 positions agree with TRBD1. The CDR3 has 16 amino acids. Germline trimming cut 5 bases from V and 8 bases from J; bases unmatched to any gene: 8. CDR1 and CDR2 (germline): ENHRY, SYGVKD. The CDR3 here is CAISFTGQGADSPLHF. CDR3 sequence (DNA): TGTGCCATCAGTTTCACCGGACAGGGGGCGGATTCACCCCTCCACTTT.